One sample yielded the 5 T cell receptor beta chains listed below, sequenced in a study of blood T cell repertoires in COVID-19 (dated by TCRdb to 2018 to 2020). The method was the immunoSEQ multiplex PCR assay. Entries here come from immuneACCESS through TCRdb and include only in-frame sequences with V and J called. Some clones fail to appear in such tables; in the studies checked, an unresolved V gene covers under half of the shortfall, and the cause of the remainder is unknown. Counted in this sample were roughly 200,000 clones; around 90% of them appeared once. The ten largest clones represent more than 2% of the sample. The specimen was PBMCs or T cells enriched from blood (not recorded which). These receptors were obtained from a woman between 25 and 40 years old who had recovered from COVID-19.

V gene TRBV20-1 combines with J gene TRBJ2-4; D is undetermined. The CDR3 has 10 amino acids. With 5 bases removed from V and 4 bases from J, the gap between germline ends came to 3 bases. CDR1 and CDR2 from the germline V gene are DFQATT and SNEGSKA (reference sequence). The CDR3 coding sequence is TGCAGTGCTGAGAAAAACATTCAGTACTTC. Protein product: CSAEKNIQYF.

Comment on this clone: This same CDR3 is encoded by further DNA sequences in the sample. The chain is built from TRBV30 and TRBJ1-3; perhaps TRBD1 as D (5 bases). This CDR3 is built from 13 residues. Trimming took off 3 bases at V and 2 bases at J, with 8 bases between the two ends. From germline, CDR1 is GTSNPN and CDR2 SVGIG (reference sequence). The CDR3 loop is CAWRQGAGNTIYF. In DNA, the CDR3 is TGTGCCTGGAGGCAGGGCGCTGGAAACACCATATATTTT.

The chain is built from TRBV19 and TRBJ2-3; D unclear. Trimming left V 10 bases short and J 2 bases short, with 16 bases between. CDR1 and CDR2 from the germline V gene are LNHDA and SQIVND (reference sequence). The CDR3 has 14 residues. This chain's CDR3 is CATSGPFPTDTQYF. CDR3 in DNA: TGTGCCACCTCAGGTCCGTTTCCCACAGATACGCAGTATTTT.

This clone has more than one count but fewer than ten. V usage is TRBV5-5 and J usage is TRBJ1-1, with 7 bases aligning to TRBD1. This CDR3 region has 14 residues. Germline lookup yields CDR1 SGHKS and CDR2 YYEKEE (reference sequence). V shed 4 bases, J shed 4 bases, and the junction held 7 bases outside the gene matches. The CDR3 reads CASSPQGGLTEAFF. The CDR3 coding sequence is TGTGCCAGCAGCCCCCAGGGGGGACTCACTGAAGCTTTCTTT.

DNA of the CDR3: TGTGCCAGCAGCGGCGACAGGGTCAGTGGCTATGGCTACACCTTC. As protein: CASSGDRVSGYGYTF. V usage is TRBV9 and J usage is TRBJ1-2; 7 bases fit TRBD1. The CDR3 covers 15 residues. Trimming at V came to 3 bases and at J to 4 bases, leaving 9 bases not matched to a gene. Germline-derived CDR1 and CDR2 are SGDLS and YYNGEE.